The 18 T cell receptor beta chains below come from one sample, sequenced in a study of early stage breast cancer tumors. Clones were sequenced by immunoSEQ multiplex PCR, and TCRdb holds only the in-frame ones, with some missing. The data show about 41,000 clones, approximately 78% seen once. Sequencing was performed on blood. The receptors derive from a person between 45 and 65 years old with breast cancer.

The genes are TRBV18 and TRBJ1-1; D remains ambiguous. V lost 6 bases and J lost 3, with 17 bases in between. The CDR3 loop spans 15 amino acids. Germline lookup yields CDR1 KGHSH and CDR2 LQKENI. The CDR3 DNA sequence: TGTGCCAGCTCGTTTGGACTGATCGGGGACACTGAAGCTTTCTTT. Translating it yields CASSFGLIGDTEAFF.

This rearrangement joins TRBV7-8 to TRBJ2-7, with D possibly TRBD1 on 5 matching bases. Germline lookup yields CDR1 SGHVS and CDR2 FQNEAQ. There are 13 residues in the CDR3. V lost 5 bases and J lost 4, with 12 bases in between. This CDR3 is CASSLDSLYEQYV. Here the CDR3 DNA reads TGTGCCAGCAGCCTTGACAGTCTATACGAGCAGTACGTC.

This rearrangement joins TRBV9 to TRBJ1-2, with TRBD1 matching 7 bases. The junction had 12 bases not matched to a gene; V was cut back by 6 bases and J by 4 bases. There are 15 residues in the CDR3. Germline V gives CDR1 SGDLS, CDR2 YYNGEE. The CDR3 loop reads CASTDQPTGTYGYTF. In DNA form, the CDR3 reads TGTGCCAGCACCGACCAACCGACAGGGACCTATGGCTACACCTTC.

CDR3 protein: CASSFPGQGRTEAFF. The CDR3 bases are TGTGCCAGCAGTTTCCCGGGACAGGGGAGAACTGAAGCTTTCTTT. The rearrangement joins TRBV25-1 to TRBJ1-1; TRBD1 aligns across 10 bases. Germline assignment: CDR1 MGHDK and CDR2 SYGVNS. The CDR3 covers 15 residues. The V and J ends lost 5 bases and 5 bases, in that order; junction bases with no gene match: 8.

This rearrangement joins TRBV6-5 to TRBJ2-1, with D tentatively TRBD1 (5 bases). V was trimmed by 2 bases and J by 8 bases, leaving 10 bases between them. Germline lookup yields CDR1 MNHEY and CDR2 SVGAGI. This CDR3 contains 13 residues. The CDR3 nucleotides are TGTGCCAGCAGTTACAGGGGTAAGGATGAGCAGTTCTTC. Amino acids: CASSYRGKDEQFF.

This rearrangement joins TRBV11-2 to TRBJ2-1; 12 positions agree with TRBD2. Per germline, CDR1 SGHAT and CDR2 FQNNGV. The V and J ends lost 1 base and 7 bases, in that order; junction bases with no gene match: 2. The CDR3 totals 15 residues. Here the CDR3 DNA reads TGTGCCAGCAGCTTAGGTACTAGCGGGAGGAATGAGCAGTTCTTC. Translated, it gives CASSLGTSGRNEQFF.

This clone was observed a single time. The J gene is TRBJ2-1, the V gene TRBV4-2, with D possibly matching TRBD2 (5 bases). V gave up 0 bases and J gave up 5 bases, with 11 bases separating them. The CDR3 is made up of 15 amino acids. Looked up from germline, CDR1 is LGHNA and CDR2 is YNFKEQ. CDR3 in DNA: TGTGCCAGCAGCCAAGACGAGGGCGGAAACAATGAGCAGTTCTTC. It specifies CASSQDEGGNNEQFF.

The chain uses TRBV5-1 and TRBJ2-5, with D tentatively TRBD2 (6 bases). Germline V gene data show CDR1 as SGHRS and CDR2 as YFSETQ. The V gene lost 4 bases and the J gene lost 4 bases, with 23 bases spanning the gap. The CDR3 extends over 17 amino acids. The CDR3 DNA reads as TGCGCCAGCAGCGTGGGGCGGGCTAGCGAGAAGGGAGAGACCCAGTACTTC. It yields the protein CASSVGRASEKGETQYF.

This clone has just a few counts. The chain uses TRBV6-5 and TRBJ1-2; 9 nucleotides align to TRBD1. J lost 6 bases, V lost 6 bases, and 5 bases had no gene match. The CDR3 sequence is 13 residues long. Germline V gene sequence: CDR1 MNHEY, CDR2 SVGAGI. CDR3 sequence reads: CASSLGQGDGYTF. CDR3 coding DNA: TGTGCCAGCAGCCTGGGACAGGGAGATGGCTACACCTTC.

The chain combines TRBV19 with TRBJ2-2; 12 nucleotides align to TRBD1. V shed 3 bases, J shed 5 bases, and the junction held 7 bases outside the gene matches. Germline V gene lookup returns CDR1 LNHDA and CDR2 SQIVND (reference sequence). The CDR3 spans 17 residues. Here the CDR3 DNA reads TGTGCCAGTAGTATCGGGGGGACAGGGGGCGAAACCGGGGAGCTGTTTTTT. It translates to CASSIGGTGGETGELFF.

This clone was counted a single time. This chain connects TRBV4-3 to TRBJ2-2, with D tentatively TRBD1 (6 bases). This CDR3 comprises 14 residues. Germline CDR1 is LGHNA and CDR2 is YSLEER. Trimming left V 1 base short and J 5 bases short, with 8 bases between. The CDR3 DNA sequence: TGCGCCAGCAGCCAAGGACAGGCAACCGGGGAGCTGTTTTTT. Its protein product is CASSQGQATGELFF.

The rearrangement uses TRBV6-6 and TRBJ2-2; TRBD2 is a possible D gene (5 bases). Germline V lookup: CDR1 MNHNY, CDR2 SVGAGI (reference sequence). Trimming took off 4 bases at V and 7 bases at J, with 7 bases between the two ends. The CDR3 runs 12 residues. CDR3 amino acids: CASSLRGGELFF. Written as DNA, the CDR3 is TGTGCCAGCAGTTTACGGGGCGGGGAGCTGTTTTTT.

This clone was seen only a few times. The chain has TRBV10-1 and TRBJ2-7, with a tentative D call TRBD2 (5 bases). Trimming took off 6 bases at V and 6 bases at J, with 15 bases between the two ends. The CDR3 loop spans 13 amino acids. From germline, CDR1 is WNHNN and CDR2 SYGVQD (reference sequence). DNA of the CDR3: TGCGCCAGCAGCCCCGGACCCCGGGGCGAGCAGTACTTC. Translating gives CASSPGPRGEQYF.

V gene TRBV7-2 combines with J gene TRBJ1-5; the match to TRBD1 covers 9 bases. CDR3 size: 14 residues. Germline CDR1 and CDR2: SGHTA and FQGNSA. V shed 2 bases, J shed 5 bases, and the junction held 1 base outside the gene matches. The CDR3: CASSLTGGHQPQHF. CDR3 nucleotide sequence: TGTGCCAGCAGCTTAACAGGGGGCCATCAGCCCCAGCATTTT.

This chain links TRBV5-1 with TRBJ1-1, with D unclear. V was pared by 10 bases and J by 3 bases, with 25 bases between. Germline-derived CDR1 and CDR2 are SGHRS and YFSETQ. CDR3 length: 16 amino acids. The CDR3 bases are TGCGCCTCTAAAGAGGGTTTGAACCCGCGGGACACTGAAGCTTTCTTT. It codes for CASKEGLNPRDTEAFF.

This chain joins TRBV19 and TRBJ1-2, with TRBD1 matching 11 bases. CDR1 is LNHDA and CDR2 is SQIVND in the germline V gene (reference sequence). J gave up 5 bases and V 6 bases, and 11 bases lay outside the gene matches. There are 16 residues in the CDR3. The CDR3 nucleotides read TGTGCCAGTAGCCGACAAGGACAGGGGGCAGGGTATGGCTACACCTTC. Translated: CASSRQGQGAGYGYTF.

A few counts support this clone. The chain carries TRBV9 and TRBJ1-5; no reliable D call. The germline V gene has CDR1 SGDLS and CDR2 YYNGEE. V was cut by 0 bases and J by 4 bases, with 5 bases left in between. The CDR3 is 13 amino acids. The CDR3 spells CASSVAGNQPQHF. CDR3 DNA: TGTGCCAGCAGCGTAGCAGGTAATCAGCCCCAGCATTTT.

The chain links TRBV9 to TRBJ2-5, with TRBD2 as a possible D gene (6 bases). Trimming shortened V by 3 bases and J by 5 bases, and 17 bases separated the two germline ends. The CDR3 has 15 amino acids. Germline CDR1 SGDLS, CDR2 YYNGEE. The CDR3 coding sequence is TGTGCCAGCAGCGCCGGAGACCGGGAGCGCGAGACCCAGTACTTC. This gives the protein CASSAGDRERETQYF.